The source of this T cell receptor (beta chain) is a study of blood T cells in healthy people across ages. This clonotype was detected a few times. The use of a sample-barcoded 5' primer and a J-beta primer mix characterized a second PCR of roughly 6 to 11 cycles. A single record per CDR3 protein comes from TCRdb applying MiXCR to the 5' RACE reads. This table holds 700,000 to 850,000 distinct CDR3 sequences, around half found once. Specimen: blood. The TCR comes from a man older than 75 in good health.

CDR3 protein: CSARLAVINEQYF. CDR3 DNA sequence: TGCAGTGCTAGACTAGCGGTAATTAACGAGCAGTACTTC. The chain combines TRBV20-1 with TRBJ2-7; 7 nucleotides align to TRBD2. The CDR3 has 13 amino acids. Germline CDR1 and CDR2: DFQATT and SNEGSKA (reference sequence). V was clipped by 2 bases and J by 5 bases; unmatched bases: 6.